A selection of T cell receptor beta chains follows, all from one sample in a study of blood T cell repertoires in COVID-19. Measured with immunoSEQ multiplex PCR; TCRdb has only the in-frame clones, and not every one. The sample includes 30,000 to 40,000 clones, over 80% of them seen just once. Sequencing was carried out using peripheral blood. Source of these receptors: a woman in her 30s in a cohort sampled during active COVID-19. CDR3s include the opening cysteine and the closing phenylalanine or tryptophan. Each record gives: clone size, J gene, V gene, D gene, CDR3 protein, CDR3 DNA. D genes are given only for firm matches. Not every row has a clone size; where given, it reads once, few, many or a size class.

>-|TRBJ2-5|TRBV21-1|-
CASSKPMRGTERKETQYF
TGTGCCAGCAGCAAACCGATGAGGGGGACAGAACGAAAAGAGACCCAGTACTTC
>-|TRBJ2-3|TRBV5-1|-
CASSLQDTSTDTQYF
TGCGCCAGCAGCTTACAGGACACTAGCACAGATACGCAGTATTTT
>-|TRBJ2-3|TRBV18|TRBD2
CASSPLGLEDYTDTQYF
TGTGCCAGCTCACCACTCGGACTAGAGGATTACACAGATACGCAGTATTTT
>once|TRBJ2-2|TRBV7-8|TRBD2
CASSSGLAGYTGELFF
TGTGCCAGCAGCTCGGGACTAGCGGGGTACACCGGGGAGCTGTTTTTT
>-|TRBJ1-1|TRBV6-5|-
CAIRRGRDTEAFF
TGTGCCATCAGACGGGGGAGGGACACTGAAGCTTTCTTT
>-|TRBJ1-2|TRBV7-9|-
CASSLTGFLNYGYTF
TGTGCCAGCAGCCTAACAGGGTTTTTGAACTATGGCTACACCTTC
>-|TRBJ2-7|TRBV7-3|-
CASRQDGSYEQYF
TGTGCCAGCAGACAGGACGGTTCCTACGAGCAGTACTTC
>once|TRBJ2-2|TRBV3-1/TRBV3-2|TRBD2
CASSQDRQREGERLGTGELFF
TGTGCCAGCAGCCAAGATCGTCAGCGGGAGGGCGAGAGGCTTGGCACCGGGGAGCTGTTTTTT
>-|TRBJ2-7|TRBV6-4|TRBD2
CASTGTSGLYEQYF
TGTGCCAGCACCGGGACTAGCGGACTCTACGAGCAGTACTTC
>once|TRBJ2-7|TRBV5-6|-
CASSLYRASSYEQYF
TGTGCCAGCAGCCTTTACAGGGCTTCATCCTACGAGCAGTACTTC
>-|TRBJ2-2|TRBV18|-
CASSPRADTGELFF
TGTGCCAGCTCACCCAGGGCAGACACCGGGGAGCTGTTTTTT
>-|TRBJ1-4|TRBV4-3|TRBD1
CASSRGTGGAPTNEKLFF
TGCGCCAGCAGCCGAGGGACAGGGGGCGCCCCGACTAATGAAAAACTGTTTTTT
>-|TRBJ2-2|TRBV19|TRBD1
CASSIRRGKADTGELFF
TGTGCCAGTAGTATTCGCAGGGGGAAGGCGGACACCGGGGAGCTGTTTTTT
>-|TRBJ1-2|TRBV7-9|TRBD1
CASRSSRGLNYGYTF
TGTGCCAGCAGATCGTCCAGGGGGCTGAACTATGGCTACACCTTC